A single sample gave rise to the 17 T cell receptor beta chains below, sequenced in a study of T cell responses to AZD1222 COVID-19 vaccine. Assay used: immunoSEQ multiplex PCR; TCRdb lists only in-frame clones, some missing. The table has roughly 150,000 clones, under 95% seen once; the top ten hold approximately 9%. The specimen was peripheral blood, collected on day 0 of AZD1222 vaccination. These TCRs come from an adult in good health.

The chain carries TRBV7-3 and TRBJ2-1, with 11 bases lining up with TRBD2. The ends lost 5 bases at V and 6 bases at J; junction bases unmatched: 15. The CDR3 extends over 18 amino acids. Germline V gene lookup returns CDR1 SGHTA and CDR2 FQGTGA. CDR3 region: CASSPGGTSGQLGNEQFF. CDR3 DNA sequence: TGTGCCAGCAGCCCAGGGGGGACTAGCGGCCAATTGGGCAATGAGCAGTTCTTC.

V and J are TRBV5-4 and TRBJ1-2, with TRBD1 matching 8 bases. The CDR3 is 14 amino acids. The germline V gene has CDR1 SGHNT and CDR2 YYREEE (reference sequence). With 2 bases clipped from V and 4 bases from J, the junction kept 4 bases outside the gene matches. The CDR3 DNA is TGTGCCAGCAGCTTAGACAGGGGCGCCTATGGCTACACCTTC. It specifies CASSLDRGAYGYTF. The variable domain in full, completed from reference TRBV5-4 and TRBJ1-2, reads ETGVTQSPTHLIKTRGQQVTLRCSSQSGHNTVSWYQQALGQGPQFIFQYYREEENGRGNFPPRFSGLQFPNYSSELNVNALELDDSALYLCASSLDRGAYGYTFGSGTRLTVV.

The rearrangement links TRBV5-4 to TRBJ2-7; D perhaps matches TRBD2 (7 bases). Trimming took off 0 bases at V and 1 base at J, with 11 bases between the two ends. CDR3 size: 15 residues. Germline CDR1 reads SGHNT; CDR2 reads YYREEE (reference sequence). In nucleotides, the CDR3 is TGTGCCAGCAGCTTGGCGGGGGGCTCGTCCTACGAGCAGTACTTC. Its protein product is CASSLAGGSSYEQYF. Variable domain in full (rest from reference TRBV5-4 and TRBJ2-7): ETGVTQSPTHLIKTRGQQVTLRCSSQSGHNTVSWYQQALGQGPQFIFQYYREEENGRGNFPPRFSGLQFPNYSSELNVNALELDDSALYLCASSLAGGSSYEQYFGPGTRLTVT.

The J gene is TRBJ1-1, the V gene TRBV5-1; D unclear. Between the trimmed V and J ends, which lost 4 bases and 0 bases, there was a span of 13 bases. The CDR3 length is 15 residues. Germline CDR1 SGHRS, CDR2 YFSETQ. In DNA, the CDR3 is TGCGCCAGCAGCCCGATTCGGCTTATGAACACTGAAGCTTTCTTT. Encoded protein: CASSPIRLMNTEAFF. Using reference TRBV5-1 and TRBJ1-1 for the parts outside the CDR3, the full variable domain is KAGVTQTPRYLIKTRGQQVTLSCSPISGHRSVSWYQQTPGQGLQFLFEYFSETQRNKGNFPGRFSGRQFSNSRSEMNVSTLELGDSALYLCASSPIRLMNTEAFFGQGTRLTVV.

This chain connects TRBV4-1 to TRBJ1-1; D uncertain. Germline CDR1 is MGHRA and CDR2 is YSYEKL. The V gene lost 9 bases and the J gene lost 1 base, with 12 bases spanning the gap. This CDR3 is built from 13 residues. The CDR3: CASARTENTEAFF. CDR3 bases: TGCGCCAGTGCCCGGACCGAGAACACTGAAGCTTTCTTT.

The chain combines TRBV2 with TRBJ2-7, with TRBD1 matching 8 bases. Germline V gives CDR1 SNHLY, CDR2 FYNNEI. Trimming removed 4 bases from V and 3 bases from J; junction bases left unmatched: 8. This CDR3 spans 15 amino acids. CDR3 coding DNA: TGTGCCAGCAGTGTTATCACAGGGGGTCTCTACGAGCAGTACTTC. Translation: CASSVITGGLYEQYF.

The CDR3 DNA sequence: TGTGCCAGCAGTGCCCCGGGAGATACGCAGTATTTT. Amino acids: CASSAPGDTQYF. The chain recombines TRBV27 with TRBJ2-3; D gene uncertain. Trimming took 5 bases from V and 5 from J, leaving 8 bases between them. The CDR3 is 12 amino acids. Looked up from germline, CDR1 is MNHEY and CDR2 is SMNVEV (reference sequence).

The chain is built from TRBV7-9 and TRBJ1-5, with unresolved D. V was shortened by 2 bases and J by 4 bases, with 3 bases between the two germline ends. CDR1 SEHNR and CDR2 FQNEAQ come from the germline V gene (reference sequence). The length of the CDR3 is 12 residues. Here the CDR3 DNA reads TGTGCCAGCAGCTTACCGAATCAGCCCCAGCATTTT. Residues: CASSLPNQPQHF. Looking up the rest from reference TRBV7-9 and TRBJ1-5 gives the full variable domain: DTGVSQNPRHKITKRGQNVTFRCDPISEHNRLYWYRQTLGQGPEFLTYFQNEAQLEKSRLLSDRFSAERPKGSFSTLEIQRTEQGDSAMYLCASSLPNQPQHFGDGTRLSIL.

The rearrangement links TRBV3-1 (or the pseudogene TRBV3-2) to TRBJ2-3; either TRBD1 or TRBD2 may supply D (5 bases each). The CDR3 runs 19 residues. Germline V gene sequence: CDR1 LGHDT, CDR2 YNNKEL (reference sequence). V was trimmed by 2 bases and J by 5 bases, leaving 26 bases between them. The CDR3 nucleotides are TGTGCCAGCAGCCAAATATTCGCCCGGGACGCCGATCCCGGAGATACGCAGTATTTT. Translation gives CASSQIFARDADPGDTQYF.

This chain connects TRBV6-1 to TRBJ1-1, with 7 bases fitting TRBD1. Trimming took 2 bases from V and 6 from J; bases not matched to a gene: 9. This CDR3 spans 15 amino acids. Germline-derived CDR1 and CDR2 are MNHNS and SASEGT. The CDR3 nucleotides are TGTGCCAGCAGTGAAACCCAGGGGGTGAGGGCTGAAGCTTTCTTT. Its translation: CASSETQGVRAEAFF.

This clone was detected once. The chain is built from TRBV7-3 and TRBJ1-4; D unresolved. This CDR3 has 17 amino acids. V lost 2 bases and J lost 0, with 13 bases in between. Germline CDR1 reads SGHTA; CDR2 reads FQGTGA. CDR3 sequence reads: CASSLSGPGSTNEKLFF. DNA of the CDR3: TGTGCCAGCAGCTTATCCGGTCCCGGTTCAACTAATGAAAAACTGTTTTTT.

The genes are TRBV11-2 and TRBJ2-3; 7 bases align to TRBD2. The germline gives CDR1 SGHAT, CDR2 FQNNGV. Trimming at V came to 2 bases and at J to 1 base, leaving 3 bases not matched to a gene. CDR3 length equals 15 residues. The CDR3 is CASSLLRGGTDTQYF. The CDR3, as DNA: TGTGCCAGCAGCTTATTACGGGGGGGCACAGATACGCAGTATTTT.

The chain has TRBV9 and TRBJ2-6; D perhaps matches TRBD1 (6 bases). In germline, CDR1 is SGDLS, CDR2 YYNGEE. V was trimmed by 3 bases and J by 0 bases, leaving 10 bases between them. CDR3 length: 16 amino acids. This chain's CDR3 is CASSAGTSSGANVLTF. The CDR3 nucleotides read TGTGCCAGCAGCGCCGGGACAAGCTCTGGGGCCAACGTCCTGACTTTC.

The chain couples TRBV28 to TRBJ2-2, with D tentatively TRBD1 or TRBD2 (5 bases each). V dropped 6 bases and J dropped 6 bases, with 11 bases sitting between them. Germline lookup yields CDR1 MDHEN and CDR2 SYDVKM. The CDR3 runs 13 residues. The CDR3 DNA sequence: TGTGCCAGCAGCCTTAGGGACCCCGGGGAGCTGTTTTTT. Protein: CASSLRDPGELFF.

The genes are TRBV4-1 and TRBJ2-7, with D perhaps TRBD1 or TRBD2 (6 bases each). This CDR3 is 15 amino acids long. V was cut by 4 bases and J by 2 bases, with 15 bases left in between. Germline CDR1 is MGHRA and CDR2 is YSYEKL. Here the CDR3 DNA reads TGCGCCAGCAGCCGAACCTGGCGGGACACCTACGAGCAGTACTTC. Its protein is CASSRTWRDTYEQYF.

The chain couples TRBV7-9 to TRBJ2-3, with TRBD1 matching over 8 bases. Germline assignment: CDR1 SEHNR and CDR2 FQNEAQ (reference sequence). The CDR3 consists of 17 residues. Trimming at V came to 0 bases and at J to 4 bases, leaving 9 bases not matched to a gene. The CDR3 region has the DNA TGTGCCAGCAGCTTAGCGCCGGGACAGGAGGGCCCAGATACGCAGTATTTT. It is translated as CASSLAPGQEGPDTQYF.

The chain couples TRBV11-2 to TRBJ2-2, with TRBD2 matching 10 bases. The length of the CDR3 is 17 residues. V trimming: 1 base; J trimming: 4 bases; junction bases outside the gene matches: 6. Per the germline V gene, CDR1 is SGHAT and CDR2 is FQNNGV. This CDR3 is CASSLGLAGEPTGELFF. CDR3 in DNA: TGTGCCAGCAGCTTAGGCCTAGCGGGGGAGCCCACCGGGGAGCTGTTTTTT.